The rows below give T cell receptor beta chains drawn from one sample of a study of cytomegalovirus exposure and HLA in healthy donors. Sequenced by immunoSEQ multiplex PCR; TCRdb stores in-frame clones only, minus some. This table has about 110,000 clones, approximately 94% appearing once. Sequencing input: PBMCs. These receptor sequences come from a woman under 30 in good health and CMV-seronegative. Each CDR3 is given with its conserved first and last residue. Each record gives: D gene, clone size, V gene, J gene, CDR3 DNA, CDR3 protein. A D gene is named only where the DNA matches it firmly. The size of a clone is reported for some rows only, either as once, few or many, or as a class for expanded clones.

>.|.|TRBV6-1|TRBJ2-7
TGTGCCAGCATCAAGGAGGGGCCCTACGAGCAGTACTTC
CASIKEGPYEQYF
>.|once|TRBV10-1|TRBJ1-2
TGCGCCAGCAGCCAGGGGTCAGTGGGGAGAGGGGAGGGTAACTATGGCTACACCTTC
CASSQGSVGRGEGNYGYTF
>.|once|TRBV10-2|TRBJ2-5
TGCGCCAGCTGGTCCGGGAGAAGAAAAGAGACCCAGTACTTC
CASWSGRRKETQYF
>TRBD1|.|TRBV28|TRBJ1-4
TGTGCCAGCAGGTTGTACAGGGGGCGGGTTGAAAAACTGTTTTTT
CASRLYRGRVEKLFF
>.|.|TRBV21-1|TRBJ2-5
TGTGCCAGCTTCCCGGTGACTCAAGAGACCCAGTACTTC
CASFPVTQETQYF
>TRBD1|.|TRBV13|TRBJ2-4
TGTGCCAGCAGCATATCGGACAGGGGAGACATTCAGTACTTC
CASSISDRGDIQYF
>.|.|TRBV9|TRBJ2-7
TGTGCCAGCAGCGCCGGATCTTCTAGCTACGAGCAGTACTTC
CASSAGSSSYEQYF
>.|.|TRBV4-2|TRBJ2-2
TGTGCCAGCAGCCAAGGGCAGTTCTCCGGGGAGCTGTTTTTT
CASSQGQFSGELFF
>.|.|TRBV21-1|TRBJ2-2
TGTGCCAGCAGCAAAGAACCAGGGGAGGGGAACACCGGGGAGCTGTTTTTT
CASSKEPGEGNTGELFF
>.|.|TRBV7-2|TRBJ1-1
TGTGCCAGCAGCTTAAACAGGGACGCTGAAGCTTTCTTT
CASSLNRDAEAFF
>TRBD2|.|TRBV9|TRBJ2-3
TGTGCCAGCAGCGTAGGAGGACTAGCGTCAGATACGCAGTATTTT
CASSVGGLASDTQYF
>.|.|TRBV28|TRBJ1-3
TGTGCCAGCAGTTTGTGGGACTCAGACACCATATATTTT
CASSLWDSDTIYF
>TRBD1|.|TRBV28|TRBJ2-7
TGTGCCAGCAGCAGATTGACAGGGGTCGAGGAGCAGTACTTC
CASSRLTGVEEQYF
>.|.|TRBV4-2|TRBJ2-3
TGTGCCAGCAGCCAGGTAGGGGGGGGGACTACAGATACGCAGTATTTT
CASSQVGGGTTDTQYF
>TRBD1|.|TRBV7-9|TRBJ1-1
TGTGCCAGCAGCGCCGTACATAGGACAGGCAACCTCGGAGCTTTCTTT
CASSAVHRTGNLGAFF
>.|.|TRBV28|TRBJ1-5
TGTGCCAGCTTAAAGCGGGGGAATCAGCCCCAGCATTTT
CASLKRGNQPQHF
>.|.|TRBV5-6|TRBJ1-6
TGTGCCAGCAGCTTGGGCCCCCCGGGGAGAAATTCACCCCTCCACTTT
CASSLGPPGRNSPLHF
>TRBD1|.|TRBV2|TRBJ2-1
TGTGCCAGCAGCCGAAGGGACAGCGCTGAGCGGTTCTTC
CASSRRDSAERFF
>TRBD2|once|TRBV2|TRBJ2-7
TGTGCCAGCAGTGAAGAGATGTCTAGCGGGGGGGTGCAATTC
CASSEEMSSGGVQF
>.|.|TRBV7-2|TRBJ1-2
TGTGCCAGCAGCCCCACTGAAGCTAACTATGGCTACACCTTC
CASSPTEANYGYTF
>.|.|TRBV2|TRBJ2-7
TGTGCCAGCAAACAGGGAATGGGATCCTCCTACGAGCAGTACTTC
CASKQGMGSSYEQYF
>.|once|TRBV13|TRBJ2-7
TGTGCCAGCAGCTTAGGAAGGGGTGTGGAGCAGTACTTC
CASSLGRGVEQYF
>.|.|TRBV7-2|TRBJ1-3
TGTGCCAGCAGCTTAGATACACGGAGCTCTGGAAACACCATATATTTT
CASSLDTRSSGNTIYF
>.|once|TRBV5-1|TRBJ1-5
TGCGCCAGCAGCGCCGAGGGAATCTGTGGCAATCAGCCCCAGCATTTT
CASSAEGICGNQPQHF
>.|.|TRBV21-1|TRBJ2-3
TGTGCCAGCAGCAAAGTCGGGCTGAGGGCAGATACGCAGTATTTT
CASSKVGLRADTQYF
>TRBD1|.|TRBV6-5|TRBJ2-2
TGTGCCAGCAGCGACAGGGGGCGCGCCACCGGGGAGCTGTTTTTT
CASSDRGRATGELFF
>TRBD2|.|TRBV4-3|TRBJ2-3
TGCGCCAGCAGCCAAGATGTAGCGGGGTACACAGATACGCAGTATTTT
CASSQDVAGYTDTQYF
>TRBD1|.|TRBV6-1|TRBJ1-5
TGTGCCAGCAGTGAGAGGACAGGGGGTAGCAATCAGCCCCAGCATTTT
CASSERTGGSNQPQHF
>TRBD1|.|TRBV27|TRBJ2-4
TGTGCCAGCAGTCTCTCAGGGGGTCCGGCCAAAAACATTCAGTACTTC
CASSLSGGPAKNIQYF
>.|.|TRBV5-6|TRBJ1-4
TGTGCCAGCAGCCGTGGGACAATTGAAGAAAAACTGTTTTTT
CASSRGTIEEKLFF
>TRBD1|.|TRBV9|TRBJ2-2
TGTGCCAGCAGTCCCCAGGGGGCCCTGAACACCGGGGAGCTGTTTTTT
CASSPQGALNTGELFF
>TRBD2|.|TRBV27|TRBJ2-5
TGTGCCAGCAGTTTAATTAGCCTGGGGAACGACGGGGGGAGAGAGACCCAGTACTTC
CASSLISLGNDGGRETQYF
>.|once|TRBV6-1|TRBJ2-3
TGTGCCAGCAGTGAATCGCAGGGTTACACAGATACGCAGTATTTT
CASSESQGYTDTQYF
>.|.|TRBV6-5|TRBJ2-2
TGTGCCAGCAGTTACTCGGAGGGGCGGACCGGGGAGCTGTTTTTT
CASSYSEGRTGELFF